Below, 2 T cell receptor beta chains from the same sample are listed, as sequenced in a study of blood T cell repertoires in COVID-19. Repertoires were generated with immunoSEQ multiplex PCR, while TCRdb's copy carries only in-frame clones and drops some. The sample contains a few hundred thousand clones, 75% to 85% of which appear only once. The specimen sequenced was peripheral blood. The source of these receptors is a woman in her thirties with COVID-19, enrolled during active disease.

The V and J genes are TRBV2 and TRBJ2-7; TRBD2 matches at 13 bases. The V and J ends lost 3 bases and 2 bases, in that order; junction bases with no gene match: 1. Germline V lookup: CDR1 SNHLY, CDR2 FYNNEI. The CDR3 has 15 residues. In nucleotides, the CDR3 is TGTGCCAGCAGTGACGGGACTAGCGGGACCTACGAGCAGTACTTC. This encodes CASSDGTSGTYEQYF.

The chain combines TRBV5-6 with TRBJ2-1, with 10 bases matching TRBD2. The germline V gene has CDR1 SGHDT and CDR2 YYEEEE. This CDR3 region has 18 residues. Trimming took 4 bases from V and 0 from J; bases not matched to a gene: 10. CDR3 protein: CASSLLTSGLSSYNEQFF. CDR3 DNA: TGTGCCAGCAGCCTACTGACTAGCGGGCTGAGCTCCTACAATGAGCAGTTCTTC.